This is a list of T cell receptor beta chains from one sample in a study of Ad26.COV2.S vaccination and SARS-CoV-2 variants. The protocol was immunoSEQ multiplex PCR, while the TCRdb copy is restricted to in-frame clones and leaves out a portion. The repertoire holds around 300,000 clones, with about 90% as singletons. The material sequenced was peripheral blood, taken in a trial of Ad26.COV2.S vaccine versus placebo. The receptors derive from a person aged 18-65 years who received the Ad26.COV2.S COVID-19 vaccine or a placebo. Each CDR3 is given with its conserved first and last residue. D genes are given only for firm matches. Size is omitted from some rows. Given values are once, few, many or a class for expanded clones.

abundance	v_gene	d_gene	j_gene	CDR3aa	CDR3nt
.	TRBV3-1/TRBV3-2	.	TRBJ1-5	CASSRQPNQPQHF	TGTGCCAGCAGCCGACAGCCCAATCAGCCCCAGCATTTT
.	TRBV5-4	.	TRBJ2-7	CASSPGGGYEQYF	TGTGCCAGCAGCCCCGGGGGTGGCTACGAGCAGTACTTC
.	TRBV9	TRBD2	TRBJ2-3	CASSKRPGLAGDTQYF	TGTGCCAGCAGCAAGCGACCGGGACTAGCGGGAGATACGCAGTATTTT
once	TRBV6-2/TRBV6-3	.	TRBJ2-2	CASSYYRTNTGELFF	TGTGCCAGCAGTTACTACAGGACGAACACCGGGGAGCTGTTTTTT
once	TRBV18	.	TRBJ2-1	CASSQEGVLDEQFF	TGTGCCAGCTCACAGGAGGGGGTACTTGATGAGCAGTTCTTC
once	TRBV18	TRBD2	TRBJ2-1	CASSPYLLAGEDNEQFF	TGTGCCAGCTCACCATACTTACTAGCGGGAGAGGACAATGAGCAGTTCTTC
.	TRBV19	TRBD1	TRBJ1-2	CASSIDPDRVGYTF	TGTGCCAGTAGTATAGATCCTGACAGGGTTGGCTACACCTTC
.	TRBV11-3	TRBD1	TRBJ2-1	CATAGTGTYNEQFF	TGTGCCACCGCAGGGACAGGCACCTACAATGAGCAGTTCTTC
.	TRBV5-6	.	TRBJ2-3	CASSPRQERGTDTQYF	TGTGCCAGCAGCCCAAGGCAGGAGAGAGGCACAGATACGCAGTATTTT
.	TRBV14	.	TRBJ1-3	CASSQERGFSGNTIYF	TGTGCCAGCAGCCAAGAACGGGGCTTCTCTGGAAACACCATATATTTT
.	TRBV7-8	.	TRBJ2-6	CASSSAANVLTF	TGTGCCAGCAGCTCCGCGGCCAACGTCCTGACTTTC
.	TRBV18	TRBD1	TRBJ1-2	CASSRLQDRDGYTF	TGTGCCAGCTCGCGACTCCAGGACAGGGATGGCTACACCTTC
.	TRBV6-1	.	TRBJ2-5	CASSGRPSTGQETQYF	TGTGCCAGCAGTGGCCGACCCTCGACAGGCCAAGAGACCCAGTACTTC
.	TRBV7-9	.	TRBJ1-3	CASSPPAGPLNSGNTIYF	TGTGCCAGCAGCCCCCCAGCCGGGCCCCTAAACTCTGGAAACACCATATATTTT
.	TRBV4-3	.	TRBJ1-5	CASSQEGRGGNQPQHF	TGCGCCAGCAGCCAAGAAGGCAGGGGAGGCAATCAGCCCCAGCATTTT
.	TRBV11-2	.	TRBJ2-3	CASSSDGDTQYF	TGTGCCAGCAGCTCGGATGGAGATACGCAGTATTTT
.	TRBV6-5	.	TRBJ1-5	CASRPLYGNQPQHF	TGTGCCAGCAGACCATTATATGGCAATCAGCCCCAGCATTTT
.	TRBV4-1	TRBD2	TRBJ2-3	CASSQEPAGAEDTQYF	TGCGCCAGCAGCCAAGAGCCAGCGGGAGCGGAAGATACGCAGTATTTT
.	TRBV6-6	.	TRBJ2-7	CASSYEGSYEQYF	TGTGCCAGCAGTTACGAGGGGTCCTACGAGCAGTACTTC
.	TRBV2	.	TRBJ2-1	CASSERGNNEQFF	TGTGCCAGCAGTGAAAGGGGCAACAATGAGCAGTTCTTC